Detailed here is one T cell receptor (beta chain). Its antigen is still unknown. Both about-4-week and about-12-week second-dose recipients were combined. V shed 6 bases and J shed 5 bases, with 16 bases lying between them. The CDR3 length is 13 residues. Germline V gene lookup returns CDR1 GTSNPN and CDR2 SVGIG (reference sequence). Measured with immunoSEQ multiplex PCR; TCRdb has only the in-frame clones, and not every one. The repertoire holds about 180,000 clones, with 94% as singletons. The sample originates from a study of T cell responses to AZD1222 COVID-19 vaccine. Whole-study findings and limits: Compared with day 0, the breadth and depth of the Spike-specific TCR repertoire rose significantly after two doses of AZD1222. Samples come after the peak T cell response, not at day 14. Within unmutated variant regions lay the reported targets of nearly half of spike-specific TCRs.

Specimen: peripheral blood, collected 28 days after the second AZD1222 dose. The chain carries TRBV30 and TRBJ1-1, with D possibly matching TRBD1 (5 bases). The clonotype was recovered from an adult who received the AZD1222 COVID-19 vaccine. The DNA for the CDR3 is TGTGCCTGTCAGGACTTCGCAGGGACTGAAGCTTTCTTT. It codes for CACQDFAGTEAFF. The complete variable domain, with remaining parts taken from reference TRBV30 and TRBJ1-1, reads SQTIHQWPATLVQPVGSPLSLECTVEGTSNPNLYWYRQAAGRGLQLLFYSVGIGQISSEVPQNLSASRPQDRQFILSSKKLLLSDSGFYLCACQDFAGTEAFFGQGTRLTVV.